A selection of T cell receptor beta chains follows, all from one sample in a study of regulatory T cells in long-lasting Graves disease. A single record per CDR3 protein comes from TCRdb applying MiXCR to the multiplex PCR reads. Of more than 300,000 distinct CDR3 sequences listed, roughly 25% are singletons. The material sequenced was peripheral blood mononuclear cells (PBMCs), taken when the disease was refractory, from a patient treated with antithyroid drugs. All receptors derive from a woman between 40 and 50 years old with Graves disease. Each CDR3 is given with its conserved first and last residue. The order of the fields is D gene, V gene, CDR3 length, J gene, clone size, CDR3 protein, CDR3 DNA. D genes are given only for firm matches. Rows may omit the clone size; those that give it use once, few, many or a size class.

D: TRBD1; V: TRBV28; length: 16; J: TRBJ2-2; size: many; CDR3: CASSPGQGRMGGELFF; DNA: TGTGCCAGCAGTCCCGGACAGGGAAGAATGGGCGGGGAGCTGTTTTTT
D: -; V: TRBV7-9; length: 13; J: TRBJ1-2; size: few; CDR3: CASSLIGEYGYTF; DNA: TGTGCCAGCAGCTTAATTGGAGAATATGGCTACACCTTC
D: TRBD2; V: TRBV28; length: 16; J: TRBJ2-5; size: many; CDR3: CASCTGTSVIQETQYF; DNA: TGTGCCAGCTGCACAGGGACTAGCGTAATCCAAGAGACCCAGTACTTC
D: TRBD2; V: TRBV28; length: 19; J: TRBJ2-1; size: -; CDR3: CASSYVLPTSGGYRNEQFF; DNA: TGTGCCAGCAGCTACGTACTCCCGACTAGCGGGGGTTATCGGAATGAGCAGTTCTTC
D: TRBD1; V: TRBV7-3; length: 13; J: TRBJ2-7; size: many; CDR3: CASSQDRGREQYF; DNA: TGTGCCAGCAGCCAGGACAGGGGTAGGGAGCAGTACTTC
D: -; V: TRBV9; length: 14; J: TRBJ2-2; size: -; CDR3: CASSAGDNTGELFF; DNA: TGTGCCAGCAGCGCGGGGGATAACACCGGGGAGCTGTTTTTT
D: TRBD2; V: TRBV5-1; length: 15; J: TRBJ2-7; size: few; CDR3: CASSPSGTSGNEQYF; DNA: TGCGCCAGCAGCCCTAGCGGGACTAGCGGAAACGAGCAGTACTTC
D: TRBD1; V: TRBV7-6; length: 15; J: TRBJ1-4; size: few; CDR3: CASSLETGPNEKLFF; DNA: TGTGCCAGCAGCTTAGAGACAGGGCCTAATGAAAAACTGTTTTTT
D: -; V: TRBV20-1; length: 13; J: TRBJ2-1; size: -; CDR3: CSVRGTPNNEQFF; DNA: TGCAGTGTAAGGGGGACCCCAAACAATGAGCAGTTCTTC
D: -; V: TRBV6-5; length: 15; J: TRBJ2-1; size: few; CDR3: CASSYGGGLVNEQFF; DNA: TGTGCCAGCAGTTACGGAGGTGGTCTCGTGAATGAGCAGTTCTTC
D: -; V: TRBV19; length: 14; J: TRBJ2-7; size: -; CDR3: CASSIHQQSYEQYF; DNA: TGTGCCAGTAGTATTCACCAACAGAGCTACGAGCAGTACTTC
D: -; V: TRBV28; length: 12; J: TRBJ1-5; size: many; CDR3: CASTLGYQPQHF; DNA: TGTGCCAGCACCCTAGGGTATCAGCCCCAGCATTTT
D: TRBD1; V: TRBV6-5; length: 16; J: TRBJ1-5; size: -; CDR3: CASSYSGTGGNQPQHF; DNA: TGTGCCAGCAGTTACTCGGGGACAGGGGGTAACCAGCCCCAGCATTTT
D: -; V: TRBV7-9; length: 13; J: TRBJ1-1; size: -; CDR3: CASSLITAARTFF; DNA: TGTGCCAGCAGCTTAATCACCGCGGCGAGGACTTTCTTT
D: TRBD1; V: TRBV2; length: 16; J: TRBJ2-3; size: -; CDR3: CASSEETGAPTDTQYF; DNA: TGTGCCAGCAGTGAAGAGACAGGGGCCCCCACAGATACGCAGTATTTT
D: -; V: TRBV4-1; length: 15; J: TRBJ2-5; size: -; CDR3: CASSRRGMWEETQYF; DNA: TGCGCCAGCAGCCGACGAGGTATGTGGGAAGAGACCCAGTACTTC
D: -; V: TRBV6-2/TRBV6-3; length: 17; J: TRBJ2-3; size: -; CDR3: CASSYYATRASTDTQYF; DNA: TGTGCCAGCAGTTACTACGCTACGCGGGCAAGCACAGATACGCAGTATTTT
D: -; V: TRBV28; length: 15; J: TRBJ1-4; size: many; CDR3: CASSDTGRHRGRLFF; DNA: TGTGCCAGCAGTGACACAGGGCGCCACCGTGGAAGACTGTTTTTT
D: TRBD1; V: TRBV12-3/TRBV12-4; length: 13; J: TRBJ2-1; size: many; CDR3: CASILDRGNEQFF; DNA: TGTGCCAGCATTCTGGACAGGGGTAATGAGCAGTTCTTC
D: -; V: TRBV2; length: 14; J: TRBJ2-6; size: many; CDR3: CASSDLAGANVLTF; DNA: TGTGCCAGCAGCGACCTCGCTGGGGCCAACGTCCTGACTTTC
D: -; V: TRBV27; length: 14; J: TRBJ2-2; size: few; CDR3: CASSPLRETGELFF; DNA: TGTGCCAGCAGTCCCCTCAGGGAAACCGGGGAGCTGTTTTTT
D: -; V: TRBV6-1; length: 13; J: TRBJ2-5; size: many; CDR3: CASSVYGRETQYF; DNA: TGTGCCAGCAGTGTTTACGGTCGAGAGACCCAGTACTTC
D: TRBD1; V: TRBV29-1; length: 13; J: TRBJ2-4; size: many; CDR3: CSVLDRGKNIQYF; DNA: TGCAGCGTTTTAGACAGGGGGAAAAACATTCAGTACTTC
D: TRBD2; V: TRBV19; length: 14; J: TRBJ2-5; size: -; CDR3: CATSNGRRRETQYF; DNA: TGTGCCACCTCAAACGGGAGGAGGAGAGAGACCCAGTACTTC
D: -; V: TRBV12-3/TRBV12-4; length: 15; J: TRBJ1-1; size: many; CDR3: CASSLAGSRNTEAFF; DNA: TGTGCCAGCAGTTTAGCAGGTAGTCGGAACACTGAAGCTTTCTTT
D: TRBD1; V: TRBV6-1; length: 15; J: TRBJ1-1; size: many; CDR3: CASRTTGTGPAEAFF; DNA: TGTGCCAGCAGGACAACCGGGACAGGACCTGCTGAAGCTTTCTTT
D: -; V: TRBV2; length: 15; J: TRBJ2-7; size: many; CDR3: CATPTTGNLNYEQYF; DNA: TGTGCCACCCCAACAACAGGGAACCTCAACTACGAGCAGTACTTC
D: -; V: TRBV5-1; length: 14; J: TRBJ2-7; size: few; CDR3: CASSASDHSYEQYF; DNA: TGCGCCAGCAGCGCCTCGGACCATTCCTACGAGCAGTACTTC
D: TRBD1; V: TRBV30; length: 13; J: TRBJ2-7; size: -; CDR3: CASRRTGSNEQYF; DNA: TGTGCCTCCCGGCGGACAGGGTCTAACGAGCAGTACTTC
D: -; V: TRBV6-4; length: 12; J: TRBJ2-1; size: -; CDR3: CASSSRLNEQFF; DNA: TGTGCCAGCAGTTCGCGGCTCAATGAGCAGTTCTTC
D: -; V: TRBV29-1; length: 13; J: TRBJ2-3; size: -; CDR3: CSVSPGGTDTQYF; DNA: TGCAGCGTATCTCCTGGGGGCACAGATACGCAGTATTTT
D: TRBD2; V: TRBV20-1; length: 13; J: TRBJ2-7; size: many; CDR3: CSASGRMSYEQYF; DNA: TGCAGTGCTAGCGGGAGGATGTCCTACGAGCAGTACTTC
D: -; V: TRBV20-1; length: 11; J: TRBJ1-6; size: -; CDR3: CSARGWAGLHF; DNA: TGCAGTGCAAGGGGGTGGGCCGGCCTCCACTTT
D: TRBD2; V: TRBV2; length: 15; J: TRBJ2-3; size: many; CDR3: CASTLTSGVADTQYF; DNA: TGTGCCAGCACCTTGACTAGCGGAGTGGCAGATACGCAGTATTTT
D: -; V: TRBV12-3/TRBV12-4; length: 13; J: TRBJ1-5; size: many; CDR3: CASREGLHQPQHF; DNA: TGTGCCAGCAGGGAGGGATTACATCAGCCCCAGCATTTT
D: -; V: TRBV15; length: 11; J: TRBJ2-1; size: once; CDR3: CATSSDNEQFF; DNA: TGTGCCACCAGCAGTGATAATGAGCAGTTCTTC
D: -; V: TRBV5-1; length: 14; J: TRBJ2-1; size: -; CDR3: CASSLVGPENEQFF; DNA: TGCGCCAGCAGCTTGGTAGGTCCTGAGAATGAGCAGTTCTTC
D: -; V: TRBV29-1; length: 13; J: TRBJ2-2; size: -; CDR3: CSGGAENTGELFF; DNA: TGCAGCGGAGGGGCAGAAAACACCGGGGAGCTGTTTTTT
D: -; V: TRBV28; length: 13; J: TRBJ2-5; size: many; CDR3: CASGTVREETQYF; DNA: TGTGCCAGCGGGACTGTGAGAGAAGAGACCCAGTACTTC
D: -; V: TRBV28; length: 15; J: TRBJ1-1; size: many; CDR3: CASSRVVILNTEAFF; DNA: TGTGCCAGCTCTAGGGTGGTGATACTGAACACTGAAGCTTTCTTT
D: -; V: TRBV29-1; length: 12; J: TRBJ2-1; size: once; CDR3: CSVGLGYNEQFF; DNA: TGCAGCGTTGGTCTGGGCTACAATGAGCAGTTCTTC
D: TRBD1; V: TRBV9; length: 15; J: TRBJ2-7; size: -; CDR3: CASSASGTGPYEQYF; DNA: TGTGCCAGCAGCGCCTCCGGGACAGGGCCCTACGAGCAGTACTTC
D: -; V: TRBV29-1; length: 14; J: TRBJ2-1; size: -; CDR3: CSHSGGRWVNEQFF; DNA: TGCAGCCACTCTGGGGGGAGGTGGGTGAATGAGCAGTTCTTC
D: TRBD1; V: TRBV7-9; length: 16; J: TRBJ1-2; size: -; CDR3: CASSRGTGDRRRGYTF; DNA: TGTGCCAGCAGCCGGGGGACAGGAGATAGGCGGCGTGGCTACACCTTC